This T cell receptor (beta chain) is drawn from a study of read filtering for tumor transcriptome and immune sequencing. The library was built from about 400 ng RNA with molecular barcoded adaptors for alpha/delta and beta/gamma chains. TCRdb itself ran the reads through MiXCR, one entry per CDR3 protein. The table records about 93,000 distinct CDR3 sequences, 20% to 25% of them present only once. This CDR3 is built from 15 residues. V was pared by 10 bases and J by 15 bases, with 31 bases between. CDR1 is SGHAT and CDR2 is FQDESV in the germline V gene (reference sequence). This clonotype was seen many times.

The TCR comes from a donor at least 40 years old with multiple myeloma. Sequencing was carried out using a population of CD138-negative cells sorted from bone marrow. The chain joins TRBV11-1 to TRBJ2-1; D may be TRBD2 (7 bases). CDR3 amino acids: CATPGRGARGGRRFF. The CDR3 coding sequence is TGTGCCACCCCAGGCCGGGGGGCGCGCGGTGGTCGGCGGTTCTTC. Full variable domain (remainder filled in from reference TRBV11-1 and TRBJ2-1): EAEVAQSPRYKITEKSQAVAFWCDPISGHATLYWYRQILGQGPELLVQFQDESVVDDSQLPKDRFSAERLKGVDSTLKIQPAELGDSAMYLCATPGRGARGGRRFFGPGTRLTVL.